The sequence of this TCR beta chain was determined in a study of blood T cell repertoires in COVID-19. Background on the study: Samples came from the United States, Italy and Spain, spanning acute and convalescent COVID-19. T cells, B-cell-depleted T cells, or PBMCs provided the cDNA or gDNA that served as material.

The authors' processing: Quantification of nucleated cells was approximated via reference gene primer amplification. Method: immunoSEQ multiplex PCR; TCRdb's copy keeps in-frame clones and lacks some. The V and J calls and clone size are taken from that table; D and trimming were inferred from the DNA. This sample has fewer than 350,000 clones, with around nine tenths found just once. CDR3 length: 13 residues. The V end lost 8 bases, the J end lost 0 bases, and 10 bases lay between the germline ends. Germline values: CDR1 MDHEN, CDR2 SYDVKM. Clinical history reported by participants formed the basis on which cohorts were assigned.

The source material was PBMCs or T cells enriched from blood (not recorded which). The J gene is TRBJ2-5, the V gene TRBV28, with D maybe TRBD1 (5 bases). This sequence was found in a woman under 40 who had been exposed to COVID-19. The chain's CDR3 is CASEQGDQETQYF. The CDR3 bases are TGTGCCAGCGAGCAGGGTGACCAAGAGACCCAGTACTTC.